These 32 T cell receptor beta chains came from one sample sequenced in a study of blood T cell repertoires in COVID-19. Sequencing used immunoSEQ multiplex PCR; TCRdb keeps in-frame clones, though not all of them. The sample consists of under 300,000 clones, around 86% of them appearing once. Sequences were obtained from peripheral blood. The receptors derive from an older man with acute or convalescent COVID-19.

The chain's CDR3 is CASSEGEDWGGYEQFF. For the CDR3, the DNA is TGTGCCAGCAGTGAAGGGGAGGATTGGGGCGGGTATGAGCAGTTCTTC. The chain couples TRBV25-1 to TRBJ2-1, with D tentatively TRBD2 (6 bases). Trimming shortened V by 2 bases and J by 8 bases, and 19 bases separated the two germline ends. The V gene's germline CDR1 is MGHDK and CDR2 SYGVNS. CDR3 length: 16 amino acids.

The V gene is TRBV6-5, the J gene TRBJ1-4; D gene ambiguous. Germline V CDR1 and CDR2: MNHEY, SVGAGI. Trimming pared 3 bases from V and 6 bases from J, leaving 17 bases between. The CDR3 loop spans 16 amino acids. CDR3 in amino acids: CASSYLGPRDDEKLFF. As DNA, the CDR3 is TGTGCCAGCAGTTATCTCGGGCCCCGGGATGATGAAAAACTGTTTTTT.

This clone was counted a single time. V and J are TRBV3-1 (or the pseudogene TRBV3-2) and TRBJ1-2; no firm D call. Germline CDR1 reads LGHDT; CDR2 reads YNNKEL (reference sequence). There are 15 residues in the CDR3. The V end was cut by 3 bases, the J end by 3 bases, with 14 bases between. The CDR3 sequence is CASSHRGLLDYGYTF. The CDR3 nucleotides are TGTGCCAGCAGCCATCGAGGGCTCCTCGACTATGGCTACACCTTC.

This clone was counted a few times. This sequence joins TRBV7-9 and TRBJ1-4; D gene ambiguous. Trimming removed 5 bases from V and 3 bases from J, with 7 bases in between. The germline V gene has CDR1 SEHNR and CDR2 FQNEAQ (reference sequence). This CDR3 region has 13 residues. CDR3 region: CASSPESNEKLFF. DNA of the CDR3: TGTGCCAGCAGCCCCGAGTCTAATGAAAAACTGTTTTTT.

The gene calls are TRBV14 and TRBJ2-2; 10 bases are a match to TRBD1. Germline trimming cut 1 base from V and 4 bases from J; bases unmatched to any gene: 3. The CDR3 extends over 16 amino acids. Germline loops: CDR1 SGHDN, CDR2 FVKESK. CDR3 bases: TGTGCCAGCAGCCAAGGCGGGACAGGGGTCACCGGGGAGCTGTTTTTT. Residues: CASSQGGTGVTGELFF.

This clone was observed a single time. V usage is TRBV28 and J usage is TRBJ2-7; possibly TRBD1 for D (6 bases). V gave up 6 bases and J gave up 1 base, with 13 bases separating them. Germline V CDR1 and CDR2: MDHEN, SYDVKM. The CDR3 sequence is 14 residues long. Written as DNA, the CDR3 is TGTGCCAGCAGCTCGGGGACACAGTCCTACGAGCAGTACTTC. Its protein product is CASSSGTQSYEQYF.

The rearrangement links TRBV2 to TRBJ1-5, with TRBD1 matching over 11 bases. Germline-derived CDR1 and CDR2 are SNHLY and FYNNEI. The CDR3 loop spans 15 amino acids. V lost 6 bases and J lost 4; bases outside the gene matches: 5. The CDR3 nucleotides read TGTGCCAGCAGGAGGGACAGGGGGTTAAATCAGCCCCAGCATTTT. It codes for CASRRDRGLNQPQHF.

This chain joins TRBV2 and TRBJ1-3; 7 bases map to TRBD1. The ends lost 4 bases at V and 0 bases at J; junction bases unmatched: 3. The CDR3 consists of 15 residues. From germline, CDR1 is SNHLY and CDR2 FYNNEI. This chain's CDR3 is CASSGGQLSGNTIYF. Here the CDR3 DNA reads TGTGCCAGCAGTGGGGGACAGCTCTCTGGAAACACCATATATTTT.

The chain carries TRBV19 and TRBJ2-2; 12 nucleotides match TRBD2. This CDR3 region has 17 residues. Germline values: CDR1 LNHDA, CDR2 SQIVND (reference sequence). V lost 4 bases, J lost 0 bases, and 3 bases stayed unmatched. In nucleotides, the CDR3 is TGTGCCAGTAGTAGGTGGACTAGCGGGGCGAACACCGGGGAGCTGTTTTTT. Protein: CASSRWTSGANTGELFF.

This clone appeared a single time. The chain employs TRBV27 and TRBJ2-7, with TRBD1 as a possible D gene (5 bases). Between the trimmed V and J ends, which lost 6 bases and 2 bases, there was a span of 17 bases. This CDR3 spans 15 amino acids. Germline loops: CDR1 MNHEY, CDR2 SMNVEV (reference sequence). The CDR3 loop reads CASSLTGRGTYEQYF. CDR3 sequence (DNA): TGTGCCAGCAGCCTAACAGGACGCGGCACCTACGAGCAGTACTTC.

The chain is built from TRBV27 and TRBJ2-6; 7 nucleotides agree with TRBD1. The trim removed 5 bases at V and 0 bases at J, leaving 10 bases unmatched. From germline, CDR1 is MNHEY and CDR2 SMNVEV (reference sequence). The CDR3 has 18 amino acids. The CDR3: CASSHRQGFGSGANVLTF. CDR3 DNA: TGTGCCAGCAGTCACCGACAGGGCTTCGGCTCTGGGGCCAACGTCCTGACTTTC.

This chain connects TRBV7-9 to TRBJ1-3; weak D call: TRBD1 (6 bases). The V gene lost 2 bases and the J gene lost 2 bases, with 7 bases spanning the gap. From germline, CDR1 is SEHNR and CDR2 FQNEAQ (reference sequence). This CDR3 spans 14 amino acids. In nucleotides, the CDR3 is TGTGCCAGCAGCTTACAGGGGACTGGAAACACCATATATTTT. As protein: CASSLQGTGNTIYF.

This clone was seen only once. The chain links TRBV27 to TRBJ2-5; 7 bases are a match to TRBD1. With 6 bases clipped from V and 5 bases from J, the junction kept 15 bases outside the gene matches. In germline, CDR1 is MNHEY, CDR2 SMNVEV (reference sequence). CDR3 length: 16 amino acids. CDR3 amino acids: CASSSPDRVGLETQYF. CDR3 coding DNA: TGTGCCAGCAGCTCCCCCGACAGGGTGGGTTTGGAGACCCAGTACTTC.

V usage is TRBV7-8 and J usage is TRBJ1-3, with D possibly being TRBD1 (6 bases). This CDR3 region has 15 residues. Germline lookup yields CDR1 SGHVS and CDR2 FQNEAQ. V was pared by 2 bases and J by 4 bases, with 12 bases between. CDR3 sequence: CASSLMDSSGNTIYF. CDR3 nucleotides: TGTGCCAGCAGCTTAATGGACAGTTCCGGAAACACCATATATTTT. Drawing the rest from reference TRBV7-8 and TRBJ1-3, the complete variable domain is GAGVSQSPRYKVAKRGQDVALRCDPISGHVSLFWYQQALGQGPEFLTYFQNEAQLDKSGLPSDRFFAERPEGSVSTLKIQRTQQEDSAVYLCASSLMDSSGNTIYFGEGSWLTVV.

The rearrangement links TRBV11-2 to TRBJ2-3; TRBD1 aligns across 7 bases. CDR1 and CDR2 (germline): SGHAT, FQNNGV. J gave up 3 bases and V 5 bases, and 17 bases lay outside the gene matches. The CDR3 is 18 residues long. The DNA of the CDR3 is TGTGCCAGCAGCCCTTACCTTAAAACAGGGGTCCGGACAGATACGCAGTATTTT. Translation gives CASSPYLKTGVRTDTQYF.

Concerning this clone itself: Mismatch with germline at one junction end may stem from a read error. V gene TRBV6-2 or TRBV6-3 combines with J gene TRBJ2-7; 8 bases fit TRBD1. The V gene's germline CDR1 is MNHEY and CDR2 SVGEGT. This CDR3 is built from 14 residues. The CDR3 is CASSLDRVSSAWNF. CDR3 bases: TGTGCCAGCAGTTTGGACAGGGTGTCCTCCGCATGGAACTTC.

The J gene is TRBJ1-1, the V gene TRBV28; D uncertain. V was trimmed by 4 bases and J by 1 base, leaving 7 bases between them. CDR3 length: 13 amino acids. Per the germline V gene, CDR1 is MDHEN and CDR2 is SYDVKM. The CDR3: CASSSPQNTEAFF. The DNA for the CDR3 is TGTGCCAGCAGTTCCCCACAGAACACTGAAGCTTTCTTT.

V and J are TRBV9 and TRBJ2-1; D is possibly TRBD1 (6 bases). The V end lost 0 bases, the J end lost 2 bases, and 9 bases lay between the germline ends. The CDR3 sequence is 15 residues long. Per germline, CDR1 SGDLS and CDR2 YYNGEE. The CDR3 DNA reads TGTGCCAGCAGCGTAGAACAGGGACCCTACAATGAGCAGTTCTTC. Amino acid sequence: CASSVEQGPYNEQFF. The full variable domain, with the rest looked up from reference TRBV9 and TRBJ2-1, is DSGVTQTPKHLITATGQRVTLRCSPRSGDLSVYWYQQSLDQGLQFLIQYYNGEERAKGNILERFSAQQFPDLHSELNLSSLELGDSALYFCASSVEQGPYNEQFFGPGTRLTVL.

The genes are TRBV6-2 or TRBV6-3 and TRBJ1-6; D possibly corresponds to TRBD1 (5 bases). The CDR3 extends over 17 amino acids. Germline V CDR1 and CDR2: MNHEY, SVGEGT. V was shortened by 2 bases and J by 7 bases, with 18 bases between the two germline ends. CDR3 bases: TGTGCCAGCAGTTACCTTGTGGGGCCGCTCGCCAATTCACCCCTCCACTTT. It yields the protein CASSYLVGPLANSPLHF.

J is TRBJ2-3 and V is TRBV24-1; 7 bases map to TRBD2. Germline CDR1 KGHDR, CDR2 SFDVKD. V shed 4 bases, J shed 6 bases, and the junction held 9 bases outside the gene matches. This CDR3 comprises 15 residues. CDR3 nucleotide sequence: TGTGCCACCAGTGACTTGCGGGGGAAAGGGGATACGCAGTATTTT. Its protein is CATSDLRGKGDTQYF.

This clone has more than one count but fewer than ten. V gene TRBV7-2 combines with J gene TRBJ1-3, with D perhaps TRBD1 (5 bases). This CDR3 is built from 15 residues. V lost 1 base and J lost 2, with 9 bases in between. Per germline, CDR1 SGHTA and CDR2 FQGNSA. CDR3 in amino acids: CASSLESGTGNTIYF. CDR3 nucleotide sequence: TGTGCCAGCAGCTTAGAATCAGGGACTGGAAACACCATATATTTT.

The rearrangement joins TRBV19 to TRBJ1-5; 7 nucleotides line up with TRBD1. Per the germline V gene, CDR1 is LNHDA and CDR2 is SQIVND (reference sequence). This CDR3 has 15 amino acids. V shed 6 bases and J 0 bases; nucleotides not matched to a gene: 5. The CDR3 nucleotides are TGTGCCAGTAGCGGGACAGCAAATAGCAATCAGCCCCAGCATTTT. It translates to CASSGTANSNQPQHF.

Only one count was recorded for this clone. The genes are TRBV28 and TRBJ1-6; possibly TRBD1 for D (5 bases). The CDR3 runs to 18 residues. Trimming took off 6 bases at V and 6 bases at J, with 24 bases between the two ends. Per germline, CDR1 MDHEN and CDR2 SYDVKM. The CDR3 bases are TGTGCCAGCAGGATTTGGATAGGCGGTTCGGGGGGTAATTCACCCCTCCACTTT. This gives the protein CASRIWIGGSGGNSPLHF.

This clone came up once. The chain uses TRBV6-5 and TRBJ2-1, with a weak D call TRBD2 (6 bases). The germline V gene encodes CDR1 MNHEY and CDR2 SVGAGI. CDR3 length: 15 residues. Trimming removed 6 bases at V and 0 bases at J, with 12 bases between. CDR3 protein: CASSTSPLSYNEQFF. CDR3 coding DNA: TGTGCCAGCAGCACTAGCCCTCTCTCCTACAATGAGCAGTTCTTC.

The chain joins TRBV11-2 to TRBJ2-7; TRBD2 matches at 7 bases. The CDR3 has 15 amino acids. CDR1 SGHAT and CDR2 FQNNGV come from the germline V gene. J lost 3 bases, V lost 5 bases, and 10 bases had no gene match. For the CDR3, the DNA is TGTGCCAGCAGCCCTATTAGGGGCGGGGGCTACGAGCAGTACTTC. Translated, it gives CASSPIRGGGYEQYF.

This chain links TRBV5-5 with TRBJ1-4; the D gene is possibly TRBD1 (5 bases). Trimming took 0 bases from V and 2 from J, leaving 8 bases between them. The CDR3 sequence is 15 residues long. Germline V gene lookup returns CDR1 SGHKS and CDR2 YYEKEE (reference sequence). In DNA, the CDR3 is TGTGCCAGCAGCTTGGAGGGGATCACTAATGAAAAACTGTTTTTT. It encodes CASSLEGITNEKLFF.

The V gene is TRBV10-3, the J gene TRBJ2-1; D is possibly TRBD2 (7 bases). Germline V gives CDR1 ENHRY, CDR2 SYGVKD. The V end lost 5 bases, the J end lost 5 bases, and 13 bases lay between the germline ends. This CDR3 comprises 14 residues. The CDR3 region is CAISTLGGDNEQFF. The CDR3 nucleotides read TGTGCCATCAGTACATTAGGGGGGGACAATGAGCAGTTCTTC.

CDR3 nucleotide sequence: TGTGCCAGCAGCGTAGTTGCGGGAACTGAAGCTTTCTTT. This gives the protein CASSVVAGTEAFF. J is TRBJ1-1 and V is TRBV9; D ambiguous. This CDR3 has 13 amino acids. Germline CDR1 is SGDLS and CDR2 is YYNGEE. V gave up 0 bases and J gave up 5 bases, with 8 bases separating them.

The rearrangement links TRBV28 to TRBJ2-3; weak D call: TRBD1 (6 bases). The CDR3 contains 16 residues. The germline V gene has CDR1 MDHEN and CDR2 SYDVKM. The V and J ends lost 3 bases and 9 bases respectively, with 22 bases between them. CDR3 loop: CASSLGRGRPRTTQYF. CDR3 in DNA: TGTGCCAGCAGTTTGGGCAGGGGCCGCCCTCGGACGACGCAGTATTTT.

DNA of the CDR3: TGTGCCATCAGAGACTCCTCCGGGGAGACCCAGTACTTC. This gives the protein CAIRDSSGETQYF. The chain carries TRBV10-3 and TRBJ2-5; D uncertain. Between the trimmed V and J ends, which lost 6 bases and 5 bases, there was a span of 13 bases. Germline V gives CDR1 ENHRY, CDR2 SYGVKD. The CDR3 contains 13 residues.

CDR3 sequence reads: CASSLLQGRAFF. CDR3 DNA sequence: TGTGCCAGCAGTTTATTACAGGGGCGTGCTTTCTTT. The chain joins TRBV28 to TRBJ1-1, with 7 bases fitting TRBD1. V was pared by 1 base and J by 11 bases, with 4 bases of the junction left unmatched. This CDR3 contains 12 residues. CDR1 is MDHEN and CDR2 is SYDVKM in the germline V gene.

This chain joins TRBV6-6 and TRBJ1-5; weak D call: TRBD1 (5 bases). Germline assignment: CDR1 MNHNY and CDR2 SVGAGI (reference sequence). This CDR3 has 14 residues. V lost 7 bases and J 6 bases, leaving 16 bases between the germline ends. The CDR3 protein is CASTAGGLGQPQHF. The CDR3 coding sequence is TGTGCCAGCACGGCCGGGGGTCTAGGTCAGCCCCAGCATTTT.